Each of the 24 T cell receptor beta chains below was sequenced from the same sample in a study of PD-L1 blockade in urothelial cancer. Stated time point: pretreatment peripheral blood. Clones were sequenced by immunoSEQ multiplex PCR, and TCRdb holds only the in-frame ones, with some missing. The table lists fewer than 95,000 clones, 84% of them singletons. The source material was PBMCs, sampled around atezolizumab (anti-PD-L1) treatment. Source of these receptors: a man in his fifties or sixties with urothelial cancer.

In its sample, this clone was seen once. The V and J genes are TRBV9 and TRBJ2-3; unclear D gene. CDR1 is SGDLS, CDR2 YYNGEE, per germline. There are 15 residues in the CDR3. Trimming stripped 0 bases from V and 0 bases from J, with 8 bases between. CDR3 protein: CASSVGVSSTDTQYF. In nucleotides, the CDR3 is TGTGCCAGCAGCGTAGGAGTCTCCAGCACAGATACGCAGTATTTT.

The chain links TRBV5-1 to TRBJ2-7; 11 positions agree with TRBD1. V dropped 4 bases and J dropped 4; count of bases not matched to a gene: 4. Germline V gene sequence: CDR1 SGHRS, CDR2 YFSETQ. The CDR3 is 14 residues long. CDR3 nucleotides: TGCGCCAGCAGCATCGGACAGGGGGCGTACGAGCAGTACTTC. Protein: CASSIGQGAYEQYF.

The CDR3 sequence: CASSFMLSGVNEQFF. DNA of the CDR3: TGTGCCAGCAGCTTTATGTTGTCAGGGGTGAATGAGCAGTTCTTC. This sequence joins TRBV7-9 and TRBJ2-1; the D gene is possibly TRBD1 (6 bases). The germline gives CDR1 SEHNR, CDR2 FQNEAQ (reference sequence). V gave up 3 bases and J gave up 7 bases, with 16 bases separating them. The CDR3 length is 15 residues.

The chain carries TRBV9 and TRBJ2-7; possibly TRBD1 for D (6 bases). The CDR3 has 14 residues. The germline V gene encodes CDR1 SGDLS and CDR2 YYNGEE. V shed 4 bases and J shed 0 bases, with 11 bases lying between them. The CDR3 nucleotides are TGTGCCAGCAGCTCCCGGGACAACTCCTACGAGCAGTACTTC. Its translation is CASSSRDNSYEQYF.

The V gene is TRBV6-5, the J gene TRBJ2-5; 10 bases fit TRBD2. CDR3 length: 15 residues. The V segment lost 5 bases and the J segment 4 bases; nucleotides outside the gene matches: 7. Germline V lookup: CDR1 MNHEY, CDR2 SVGAGI. The CDR3 loop is CASSVSGGPGETQYF. The CDR3 DNA is TGTGCCAGCAGTGTTAGCGGGGGGCCGGGAGAGACCCAGTACTTC.

The chain joins TRBV7-9 to TRBJ2-7; possible D gene TRBD1, 5 bases. The V gene's germline CDR1 is SEHNR and CDR2 FQNEAQ (reference sequence). V lost 0 bases and J 5 bases, leaving 8 bases between the germline ends. This CDR3 has 13 residues. Here the CDR3 DNA reads TGTGCCAGCAGCTTAGCACAGGTCCACGAGCAGTACTTC. Its translation is CASSLAQVHEQYF.

This clone has only one observation. The genes are TRBV5-1 and TRBJ1-4; D unresolved. V was cut by 0 bases and J by 0 bases, with 3 bases left in between. This CDR3 has 14 residues. The germline CDR1 and CDR2 sequences are SGHRS and YFSETQ. As DNA, the CDR3 is TGCGCCAGCAGCTTGGCAGCAACTAATGAAAAACTGTTTTTT. Translation gives CASSLAATNEKLFF.

DNA of the CDR3: TGTGCCAGTAGTCCCCTAGGGGGCCAGGTGGCTTTCTTT. Its translation: CASSPLGGQVAFF. The chain carries TRBV19 and TRBJ1-1; 7 bases align to TRBD1. The CDR3 loop spans 13 amino acids. Trimming took 5 bases from V and 11 from J; bases not matched to a gene: 11. Germline V gives CDR1 LNHDA, CDR2 SQIVND (reference sequence).

CDR3 bases: TGTGCCAGCAGCTTCTCTAGCGACCCCTACGAGCAGTACTTC. This translates into CASSFSSDPYEQYF. The chain links TRBV5-6 to TRBJ2-7; D is possibly TRBD2 (6 bases). The CDR3 is 14 amino acids. Trimming removed 2 bases from V and 2 bases from J, with 11 bases in between. Germline-derived CDR1 and CDR2 are SGHDT and YYEEEE.

This clone has a single count. V gene TRBV30 combines with J gene TRBJ2-5; 8 bases match TRBD2. This CDR3 contains 14 residues. Germline V CDR1 and CDR2: GTSNPN, SVGIG (reference sequence). The J segment lost 3 bases and the V segment lost 3 bases, leaving 6 bases of the junction unmatched. CDR3 amino acids: CAWRSAGVEETQYF. The CDR3, as DNA: TGTGCCTGGAGGTCAGCGGGGGTGGAAGAGACCCAGTACTTC.

The chain carries TRBV10-2 and TRBJ2-1, with D uncertain. CDR1 is WSHSY and CDR2 is SAAADI in the germline V gene. The V gene lost 6 bases and the J gene lost 0 bases, with 12 bases spanning the gap. The CDR3 extends over 15 amino acids. In nucleotides, the CDR3 is TGCGCCAGCAGGCCTTCACTTAGCTCCTACAATGAGCAGTTCTTC. Its translation is CASRPSLSSYNEQFF.

Only one count was recorded for this clone. The rearrangement uses TRBV19 and TRBJ1-1; tentatively, D is TRBD1 (5 bases). This CDR3 region has 14 residues. Trimming stripped 3 bases from V and 0 bases from J, with 8 bases between. Germline loops: CDR1 LNHDA, CDR2 SQIVND (reference sequence). The CDR3 region has the DNA TGTGCCAGTAGTATCCGGGGGTTGAACACTGAAGCTTTCTTT. It is translated as CASSIRGLNTEAFF.

The gene calls are TRBV29-1 and TRBJ1-2; D is unresolved. CDR3 size: 13 residues. Germline V gene lookup returns CDR1 SQVTM and CDR2 ANQGSEA. The V gene lost 4 bases and the J gene lost 2 bases, with 11 bases spanning the gap. In DNA, the CDR3 is TGCAGCGTTGTATCTACTAAAAACTATGGCTACACCTTC. This encodes CSVVSTKNYGYTF.

This chain connects TRBV28 to TRBJ2-7, with 8 bases identical to TRBD1. Germline CDR1 and CDR2: MDHEN and SYDVKM. The V and J ends lost 5 bases and 4 bases, in that order; junction bases with no gene match: 7. The CDR3 consists of 14 residues. CDR3 coding DNA: TGTGCCAGCAGTCCCGGGACAGGAGTATACGAGCAGTACTTC. Amino acids: CASSPGTGVYEQYF.

The chain carries TRBV5-4 and TRBJ2-1; TRBD2 matches 15 bases. J lost 9 bases, V lost 3 bases, and 7 bases had no gene match. Per the germline V gene, CDR1 is SGHNT and CDR2 is YYREEE (reference sequence). The CDR3 sequence is 16 residues long. The DNA of the CDR3 is TGTGCCAGCAGCTCACGGACTAGCGGGGGGGCCGTTGAGCAGTTCTTC. Translated, it gives CASSSRTSGGAVEQFF.

With respect to this clone: In the same sample, other DNA sequences code for this CDR3. Written as DNA, the CDR3 is TGTGCCAGCAGCTTAGGGGACAGGAGAAACACTGAAGCTTTCTTT. It encodes CASSLGDRRNTEAFF. The chain is built from TRBV7-2 and TRBJ1-1; 8 positions match TRBD1. The CDR3 consists of 15 residues. Unmatched junction bases numbered 3, after V lost 1 base and J lost 2 bases. In germline, CDR1 is SGHTA, CDR2 FQGNSA.

This sequence joins TRBV6-5 and TRBJ2-7; D is possibly TRBD1 (5 bases). Germline V gene lookup returns CDR1 MNHEY and CDR2 SVGAGI. Trimming took 0 bases from V and 2 from J, leaving 11 bases between them. The CDR3 extends over 15 amino acids. The CDR3 sequence is CASSYSRQGPYEQYF. Written as DNA, the CDR3 is TGTGCCAGCAGTTACTCGCGCCAGGGCCCCTACGAGCAGTACTTC.

This clone was counted a few times. The V and J genes are TRBV6-5 and TRBJ1-1; perhaps TRBD1 as D (5 bases). The CDR3 totals 14 residues. V lost 0 bases and J lost 10, with 15 bases in between. The V gene's germline CDR1 is MNHEY and CDR2 SVGAGI. CDR3 region: CASSYSGRGMGAFF. For the CDR3, the DNA is TGTGCCAGCAGTTACTCGGGTCGGGGGATGGGAGCTTTCTTT.

This chain connects TRBV9 to TRBJ2-1, with TRBD1 identical over 10 bases. With 3 bases clipped from V and 8 bases from J, the junction kept 8 bases outside the gene matches. CDR3 size: 15 residues. Looked up from germline, CDR1 is SGDLS and CDR2 is YYNGEE. CDR3 residues: CASSATDRGTDEQFF. The CDR3, as DNA: TGTGCCAGCAGCGCCACGGACAGGGGGACGGATGAGCAGTTCTTC.

As for this clone: A read error may account for a junction end that differs from germline. The rearrangement uses TRBV4-3 and TRBJ2-7; 14 bases are shared with TRBD2. The CDR3 runs 13 residues. CDR1 is LGHNA, CDR2 YSLEER, per germline. CDR3 protein: CASSPGGTSGSFF. CDR3 nucleotides: TGCGCCAGCAGCCCGGGCGGGACTAGCGGGAGTTTCTTC.

This chain uses TRBV19 with TRBJ2-5; perhaps TRBD1 as D (5 bases). V dropped 6 bases and J dropped 5 bases, with 22 bases sitting between them. The germline V gene encodes CDR1 LNHDA and CDR2 SQIVND (reference sequence). The CDR3 contains 16 residues. The CDR3 sequence: CASSGQGLGFQETQYF. The CDR3 coding sequence is TGTGCCAGTAGCGGGCAGGGCCTCGGGTTTCAGGAGACCCAGTACTTC. Full variable domain (missing parts from reference TRBV19 and TRBJ2-5): DGGITQSPKYLFRKEGQNVTLSCEQNLNHDAMYWYRQDPGQGLRLIYYSQIVNDFQKGDIAEGYSVSREKKESFPLTVTSAQKNPTAFYLCASSGQGLGFQETQYFGPGTRLLVL.

The V call is TRBV11-2, the J call TRBJ1-3, with TRBD1 as a possible D gene (6 bases). Trimming took off 4 bases at V and 4 bases at J, with 17 bases between the two ends. Looked up from germline, CDR1 is SGHAT and CDR2 is FQNNGV. This CDR3 comprises 16 residues. The CDR3 DNA sequence: TGTGCCAGCAGCTCTTTGCGGGGGGCGTCAGGAAACACCATATATTTT. Protein sequence: CASSSLRGASGNTIYF.

This rearrangement joins TRBV11-3 to TRBJ2-1; D is ambiguous. CDR3 length equals 13 residues. V lost 5 bases and J 6 bases, leaving 11 bases between the germline ends. The germline V gene has CDR1 SGHNT and CDR2 YENEEA. The CDR3 DNA sequence: TGTGCCAGCAGCGACATAGGTGGCAATGAGCAGTTCTTC. It is translated as CASSDIGGNEQFF.

This chain joins TRBV20-1 and TRBJ1-2; D is unclear. This CDR3 spans 11 amino acids. Deletions cut 1 base from V and 3 bases from J, with 3 bases between. Germline V gene sequence: CDR1 DFQATT, CDR2 SNEGSKA (reference sequence). DNA of the CDR3: TGCAGTGCTAGAGCTGACTATGGCTACACCTTC. This codes for CSARADYGYTF.